The T cell receptor beta chain under discussion was sequenced for a study of CXCR3-negative and CXCR3-positive naive CD8 T cells. Study outcomes and limitations: Memory, not naive, CXCR3-negative and CXCR3-positive cells differed in TRBV-TRBJ usage. CXCR3-positive naive cells had more hydrophobic TRB CDR3s than CXCR3-negative naive cells.

Turning to this clonotype: Its antigen is undetermined.

TRB cDNA was prepared as libraries by UMI-labeled 5' RACE. With the 5' RACE reads reprocessed, TCRdb shows one record per CDR3 protein and no DNA. The specimen's table records around 120,000 distinct CDR3 sequences. Germline lookup yields CDR1 SGHTA and CDR2 FQGTGA. The CDR3 runs to 15 residues. Sample: naive CXCR3+ CD8+ T cells from blood. Stated subset: CD45RO-CCR7+CD27+CD95- naive CD8+ T cells expressing CXCR3 (TNR3+). The gene calls are TRBV7-3 and TRBJ2-7; absent DNA, TCRdb's TRBD1 call cannot be checked. The receptor was isolated from a human donor in good health. Some clones in this sample may be carry-over from other donors' samples. CDR3 in amino acids: CASSFKGAGFHEQYF.